These 23 T cell receptor beta chains originate from one sample sequenced in a study of CD8 T cells in ankylosing spondylitis. Study results and limitations: Roughly eight highly homologous variants formed a TCR beta motif that appeared characteristic of ankylosing spondylitis blood.

Their antigens remain unidentified. TCRdb fed the 5' RACE reads into MiXCR, producing one record per CDR3 protein. The data hold about 400,000 distinct CDR3 sequences, with 20% to 25% observed a single time. Sequencing input: blood, either unsorted or a sorted T cell fraction (not recorded which). These receptors all come from a male donor with ankylosing spondylitis.

This rearrangement joins TRBV3-1 to TRBJ2-5; D gene unclear. There are 15 residues in the CDR3. The ends were cut back, 1 base at V and 4 bases at J, with 13 bases in the middle. Germline CDR1 reads LGHDT; CDR2 reads YNNKEL (reference sequence). The CDR3 sequence: CASSQGVADRETQYF. In DNA form, the CDR3 reads TGTGCCAGCAGCCAAGGGGTTGCGGATAGAGAGACCCAGTACTTC.

J is TRBJ2-1 and V is TRBV7-8; D is perhaps TRBD2 (6 bases). The germline CDR1 and CDR2 sequences are SGHVS and FQNEAQ. The CDR3 runs to 15 residues. The V end lost 4 bases, the J end lost 6 bases, and 16 bases lay between the germline ends. The CDR3 DNA follows: TGTGCCAGCAGCTCCTGGGGGGACCGGGTCAATGAGCAGTTCTTC. It codes for CASSSWGDRVNEQFF.

This chain joins TRBV5-1 and TRBJ2-1; the match to TRBD1 covers 9 bases. CDR1 is SGHRS and CDR2 is YFSETQ in the germline V gene. This CDR3 spans 16 amino acids. With V trimmed by 4 bases and J by 1 base, 6 bases remained unmatched. This chain's CDR3 is CASSLTGTGSYNEQFF. The CDR3 nucleotides read TGCGCCAGCAGCCTTACCGGGACAGGGTCCTACAATGAGCAGTTCTTC.

This clonotype was seen more than once but under ten times. The chain carries TRBV20-1 and TRBJ2-1; TRBD1 matches 7 bases. With 6 bases clipped from V and 10 bases from J, the junction kept 21 bases outside the gene matches. Germline loops: CDR1 DFQATT, CDR2 SNEGSKA (reference sequence). The CDR3 totals 16 residues. CDR3 residues: CSAQGQTPRLSDEQFF. DNA of the CDR3: TGCAGTGCCCAGGGACAGACCCCCCGTCTTTCAGACGAGCAGTTCTTC.

The rearrangement links TRBV12-3 or TRBV12-4 to TRBJ1-3; the D gene is possibly TRBD1 (5 bases). The CDR3 has 15 residues. With 2 bases removed from V and 1 base from J, the gap between germline ends came to 9 bases. CDR3 sequence reads: CASSLPQESGNTIYF. CDR3 in DNA: TGTGCCAGCAGTTTACCACAGGAGTCTGGAAACACCATATATTTT.

This clonotype was found many times. The chain uses TRBV10-3 and TRBJ1-1; D is unresolved. Per germline, CDR1 ENHRY and CDR2 SYGVKD. Trimming stripped 7 bases from V and 1 base from J, with 13 bases between. The CDR3 loop spans 14 amino acids. The CDR3 DNA sequence: TGTGCCATCACCCAAGCGGGAAGGAACACTGAAGCTTTCTTT. Translating it yields CAITQAGRNTEAFF.

This clonotype showed up just a few times. The CDR3 nucleotides are TGTGCCAGCACTCGGGACAGGGGGCACACAGATACGCAGTATTTT. Translation gives CASTRDRGHTDTQYF. The V call is TRBV2, the J call TRBJ2-3; 12 bases are shared with TRBD1. J lost 2 bases, V lost 7 bases, and 4 bases had no gene match. CDR1 is SNHLY and CDR2 is FYNNEI in the germline V gene. The CDR3 loop spans 15 amino acids.

This clonotype was counted only a few times. The chain combines TRBV19 with TRBJ2-1; possibly TRBD2 for D (5 bases). Germline CDR1 LNHDA, CDR2 SQIVND (reference sequence). The CDR3 loop spans 15 amino acids. The V gene lost 2 bases and the J gene lost 3 bases, with 11 bases spanning the gap. CDR3 bases: TGTGCCAGTAGTATATTGGCTAGCCGCTACAATGAGCAGTTCTTC. Its translation is CASSILASRYNEQFF.

The V gene is TRBV4-3, the J gene TRBJ2-7; D might be TRBD2 (6 bases). This CDR3 has 13 amino acids. Germline V gene sequence: CDR1 LGHNA, CDR2 YSLEER. Trimming took 4 bases from V and 7 from J, leaving 14 bases between them. The CDR3: CASSPGLGTEQYF. The CDR3, as DNA: TGCGCCAGCAGCCCGGGACTGGGGACGGAGCAGTACTTC.

This clonotype was observed a few times. The chain carries TRBV12-3 or TRBV12-4 and TRBJ1-5; TRBD1 might be the D (5 bases). The CDR3 runs to 14 residues. Trimming took 3 bases from V and 1 from J, leaving 7 bases between them. CDR3 nucleotide sequence: TGTGCCAGCAGTTTCCCAGGGAGCAATCAGCCCCAGCATTTT. It specifies CASSFPGSNQPQHF.

The chain joins TRBV7-9 to TRBJ2-3, with 7 bases that match TRBD2. This CDR3 contains 14 residues. Per the germline V gene, CDR1 is SEHNR and CDR2 is FQNEAQ (reference sequence). Germline trimming cut 5 bases from V and 6 bases from J; bases unmatched to any gene: 8. CDR3 region: CASSRTSISDTQYF. The CDR3 region has the DNA TGTGCCAGCAGCCGGACTAGTATATCCGATACGCAGTATTTT. Complete variable domain (other parts from reference TRBV7-9 and TRBJ2-3): DTGVSQNPRHKITKRGQNVTFRCDPISEHNRLYWYRQTLGQGPEFLTYFQNEAQLEKSRLLSDRFSAERPKGSFSTLEIQRTEQGDSAMYLCASSRTSISDTQYFGPGTRLTVL.

This sequence joins TRBV9 and TRBJ1-1; TRBD1 aligns across 7 bases. With V trimmed by 0 bases and J by 1 base, 9 bases remained unmatched. There are 17 residues in the CDR3. The V gene's germline CDR1 is SGDLS and CDR2 YYNGEE. For the CDR3, the DNA is TGTGCCAGCAGCGTAGCTTCGACAGGGTTAGGGAACACTGAAGCTTTCTTT. The encoded protein is CASSVASTGLGNTEAFF.

There are a few counts of this clonotype. CDR3 in DNA: TGTGCCAGCAGCCCAAAAACTAGTCAAGAGACCCAGTACTTC. Amino acids: CASSPKTSQETQYF. The V and J genes are TRBV9 and TRBJ2-5; tentatively, D is TRBD2 (5 bases). This CDR3 spans 14 amino acids. Trimming left V 4 bases short and J 2 bases short, with 12 bases between. Germline V gene sequence: CDR1 SGDLS, CDR2 YYNGEE.

Ten or more counts support this clonotype. J is TRBJ2-7 and V is TRBV5-1, with 14 bases matching TRBD2. The CDR3 contains 15 residues. Germline CDR1 is SGHRS and CDR2 is YFSETQ. V lost 4 bases to trimming and J lost 4 bases; unmatched junction nucleotides: 4. This CDR3 reads CASSAGLAGVYEQYF. CDR3 in DNA: TGCGCCAGCAGCGCGGGACTAGCGGGAGTTTACGAGCAGTACTTC.

The V gene is TRBV5-1, the J gene TRBJ1-3, with 7 bases that match TRBD1. Germline CDR1 reads SGHRS; CDR2 reads YFSETQ. With V trimmed by 4 bases and J by 2 bases, 3 bases remained unmatched. The CDR3 spans 14 residues. CDR3 loop: CASSVQGPGNTIYF. For the CDR3, the DNA is TGCGCCAGCAGCGTACAGGGGCCTGGAAACACCATATATTTT.

This clonotype was seen many times. This chain uses TRBV29-1 with TRBJ1-5; D is unresolved. The CDR3 is made up of 12 amino acids. The V and J ends lost 4 bases and 3 bases respectively, with 7 bases between them. Germline V gives CDR1 SQVTM, CDR2 ANQGSEA. CDR3 nucleotides: TGCAGCGTTGGTGGCTTCAATCAGCCCCAGCATTTT. Residues: CSVGGFNQPQHF.

The V and J genes are TRBV3-1 and TRBJ1-2, with 7 bases aligning to TRBD1. Per germline, CDR1 LGHDT and CDR2 YNNKEL (reference sequence). Trimming cost V 3 bases and J 9 bases; bases outside gene matches: 10. This CDR3 is 14 amino acids long. The CDR3 bases are TGTGCCAGCAGCCAGAAGGACAGGAAGGGAAGCTACACCTTC. As protein: CASSQKDRKGSYTF.

The V and J genes are TRBV7-3 and TRBJ1-1; 9 bases are shared with TRBD1. Germline V lookup: CDR1 SGHTA, CDR2 FQGTGA. This CDR3 contains 15 residues. V gave up 2 bases and J gave up 4 bases; unmatched junction bases: 5. CDR3 loop: CASSLGDRELTEAFF. The CDR3 DNA reads TGTGCCAGCAGCTTAGGGGACAGGGAACTCACTGAAGCTTTCTTT.

V is TRBV29-1 and J is TRBJ2-3; weak D call: TRBD2 (5 bases). The germline V gene encodes CDR1 SQVTM and CDR2 ANQGSEA. This CDR3 region has 15 residues. Between the trimmed V and J ends, which lost 3 bases and 0 bases, there was a span of 13 bases. Here the CDR3 reads CSVEPQRTSTDTQYF. CDR3 bases: TGCAGCGTTGAGCCCCAGCGGACTAGCACAGATACGCAGTATTTT.

This sequence joins TRBV5-6 and TRBJ2-1, with D unresolved. Trimming removed 1 base at V and 6 bases at J, with 5 bases between. The germline V gene has CDR1 SGHDT and CDR2 YYEEEE. The CDR3 spans 12 residues. CDR3 sequence reads: CASSLMGNEQFF. CDR3 in DNA: TGTGCCAGCAGCTTGATGGGCAATGAGCAGTTCTTC.

V is TRBV7-7 and J is TRBJ2-3; 11 nucleotides agree with TRBD1. CDR1 is SSHAT and CDR2 is FNYEAQ in the germline V gene (reference sequence). Trimming removed 0 bases from V and 6 bases from J; junction bases left unmatched: 2. The length of the CDR3 is 15 residues. CDR3 in DNA: TGTGCCAGCAGCTTAGCGGACAGGGGGCTGGATACGCAGTATTTT. Its protein product is CASSLADRGLDTQYF.

The V gene is TRBV27, the J gene TRBJ2-6; D is possibly TRBD1 (5 bases). CDR1 MNHEY and CDR2 SMNVEV come from the germline V gene (reference sequence). Trimming removed 6 bases at V and 4 bases at J, with 19 bases between. The CDR3 consists of 17 residues. As DNA, the CDR3 is TGTGCCAGCAGCCTCTCAAGGGGCGCGGAAGGGGCCAACGTCCTGACTTTC. This sequence encodes CASSLSRGAEGANVLTF.

This chain links TRBV29-1 with TRBJ2-1; no definite D call. CDR1 and CDR2 (germline): SQVTM, ANQGSEA. The CDR3 consists of 14 residues. Trimming left V 3 bases short and J 13 bases short, with 22 bases between. DNA of the CDR3: TGCAGCGTTGACGATATAGGGATAGTCCGTCAACAGTTCTTC. This translates into CSVDDIGIVRQQFF.